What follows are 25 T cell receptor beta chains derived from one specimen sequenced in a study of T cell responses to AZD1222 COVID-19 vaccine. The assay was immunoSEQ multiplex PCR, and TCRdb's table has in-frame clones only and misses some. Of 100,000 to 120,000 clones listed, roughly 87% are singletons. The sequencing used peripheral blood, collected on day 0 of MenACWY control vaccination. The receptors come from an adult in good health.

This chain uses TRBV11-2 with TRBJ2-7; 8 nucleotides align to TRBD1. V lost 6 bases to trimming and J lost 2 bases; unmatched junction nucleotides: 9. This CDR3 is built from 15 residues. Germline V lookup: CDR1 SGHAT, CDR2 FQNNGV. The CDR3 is CASSLGTGYPYEQYF. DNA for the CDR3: TGTGCCAGCAGTCTTGGGACAGGTTATCCCTACGAGCAGTACTTC.

Here the CDR3 reads CASSFAGSNSPLHF. The CDR3 DNA reads TGCGCCAGCAGCTTCGCTGGGTCCAATTCACCCCTCCACTTT. The genes are TRBV5-1 and TRBJ1-6; no firm D call. This CDR3 spans 14 amino acids. Germline-derived CDR1 and CDR2 are SGHRS and YFSETQ. The V and J ends lost 2 bases and 7 bases respectively, with 10 bases between them.

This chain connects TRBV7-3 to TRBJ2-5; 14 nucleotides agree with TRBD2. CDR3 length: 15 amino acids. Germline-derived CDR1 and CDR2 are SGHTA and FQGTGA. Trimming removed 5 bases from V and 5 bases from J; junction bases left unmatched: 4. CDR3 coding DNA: TGTGCCAGCAGCCCGGGACTAGCGGGGGCGGAGACCCAGTACTTC. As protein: CASSPGLAGAETQYF.

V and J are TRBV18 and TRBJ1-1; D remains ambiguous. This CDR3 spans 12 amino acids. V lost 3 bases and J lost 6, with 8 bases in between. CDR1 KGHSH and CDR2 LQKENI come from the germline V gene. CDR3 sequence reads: CASSPPGSEAFF. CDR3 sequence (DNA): TGTGCCAGCTCACCTCCGGGCTCTGAAGCTTTCTTT.

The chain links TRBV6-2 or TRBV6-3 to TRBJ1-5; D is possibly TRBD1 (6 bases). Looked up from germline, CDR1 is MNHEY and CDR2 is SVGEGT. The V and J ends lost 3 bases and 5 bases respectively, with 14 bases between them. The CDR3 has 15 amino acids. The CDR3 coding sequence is TGTGCCAGCAGTTATAGTGGGGGGGGCCATCAGCCCCAGCATTTT. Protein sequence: CASSYSGGGHQPQHF.

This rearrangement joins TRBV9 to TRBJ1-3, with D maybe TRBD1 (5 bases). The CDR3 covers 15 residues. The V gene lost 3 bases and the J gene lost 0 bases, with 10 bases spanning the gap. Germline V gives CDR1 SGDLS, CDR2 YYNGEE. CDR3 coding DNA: TGTGCCAGCAGCGCCGACAGCCCCTCTGGAAACACCATATATTTT. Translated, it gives CASSADSPSGNTIYF.

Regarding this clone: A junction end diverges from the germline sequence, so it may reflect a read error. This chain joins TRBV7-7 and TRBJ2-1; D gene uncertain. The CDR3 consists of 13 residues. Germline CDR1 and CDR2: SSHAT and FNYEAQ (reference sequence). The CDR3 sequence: CASSVDASGEQFF. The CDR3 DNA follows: TGTGCTAGCAGCGTGGACGCATCGGGCGAGCAGTTCTTC. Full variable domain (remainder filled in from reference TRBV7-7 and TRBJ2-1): GAGVSQSPRYKVTKRGQDVTLRCDPISSHATLYWYQQALGQGPEFLTYFNYEAQPDKSGLPSDRFSAERPEGSISTLTIQRTEQRDSAMYRCASSVDASGEQFFGPGTRLTVL.

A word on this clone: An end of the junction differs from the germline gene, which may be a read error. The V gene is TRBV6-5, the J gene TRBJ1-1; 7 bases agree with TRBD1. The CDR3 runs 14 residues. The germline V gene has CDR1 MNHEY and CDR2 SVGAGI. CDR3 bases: TGTGCCAGCAGTGACTCAGGGGGTGGAACTGAAGCTTTCTTT. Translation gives CASSDSGGGTEAFF.

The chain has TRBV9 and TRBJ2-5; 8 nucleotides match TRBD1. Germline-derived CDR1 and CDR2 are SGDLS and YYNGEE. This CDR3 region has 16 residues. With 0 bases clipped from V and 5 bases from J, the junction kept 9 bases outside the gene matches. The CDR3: CASSVASTGVWETQYF. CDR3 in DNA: TGTGCCAGCAGCGTAGCCTCGACAGGGGTATGGGAGACCCAGTACTTC.

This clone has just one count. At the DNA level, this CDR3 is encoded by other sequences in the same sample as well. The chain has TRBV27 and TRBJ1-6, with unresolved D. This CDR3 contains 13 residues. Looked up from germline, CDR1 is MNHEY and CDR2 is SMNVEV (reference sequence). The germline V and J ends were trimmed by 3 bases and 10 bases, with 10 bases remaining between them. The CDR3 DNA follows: TGTGCCAGCAGTTTCGGAATGGGATCACCCCTCCACTTT. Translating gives CASSFGMGSPLHF.

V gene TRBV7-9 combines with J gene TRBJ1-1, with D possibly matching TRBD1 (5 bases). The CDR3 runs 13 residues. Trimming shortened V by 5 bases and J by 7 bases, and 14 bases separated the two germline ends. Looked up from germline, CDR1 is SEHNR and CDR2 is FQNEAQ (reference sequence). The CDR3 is CASSPGEVNEAFF. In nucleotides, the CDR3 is TGTGCCAGCAGCCCGGGGGAAGTGAATGAAGCTTTCTTT.

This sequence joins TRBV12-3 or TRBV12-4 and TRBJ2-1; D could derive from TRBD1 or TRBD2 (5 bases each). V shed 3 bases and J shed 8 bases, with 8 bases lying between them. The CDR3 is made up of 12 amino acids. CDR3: CASSFSGHEQFF. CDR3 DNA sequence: TGTGCCAGCAGTTTTTCGGGGCATGAGCAGTTCTTC.

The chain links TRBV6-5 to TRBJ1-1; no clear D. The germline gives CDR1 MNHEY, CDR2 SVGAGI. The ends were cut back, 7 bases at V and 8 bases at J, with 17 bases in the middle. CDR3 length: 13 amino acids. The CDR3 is CASTSRVTPEAFF. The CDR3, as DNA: TGTGCCAGCACCTCGCGAGTCACCCCCGAAGCTTTCTTT.

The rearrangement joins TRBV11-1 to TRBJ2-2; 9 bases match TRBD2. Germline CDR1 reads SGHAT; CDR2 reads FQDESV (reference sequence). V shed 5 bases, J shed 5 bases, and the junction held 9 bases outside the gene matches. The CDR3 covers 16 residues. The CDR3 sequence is CASSPGVAGDTGELFF. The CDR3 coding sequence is TGTGCCAGCAGCCCGGGGGTAGCGGGGGATACCGGGGAGCTGTTTTTT.

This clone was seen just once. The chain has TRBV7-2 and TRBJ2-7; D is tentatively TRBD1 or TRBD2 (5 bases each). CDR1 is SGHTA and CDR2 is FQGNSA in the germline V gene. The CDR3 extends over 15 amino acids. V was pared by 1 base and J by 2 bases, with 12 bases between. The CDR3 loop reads CASSLGDGLPYEQYF. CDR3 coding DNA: TGTGCCAGCAGCTTAGGGGACGGACTTCCCTACGAGCAGTACTTC.

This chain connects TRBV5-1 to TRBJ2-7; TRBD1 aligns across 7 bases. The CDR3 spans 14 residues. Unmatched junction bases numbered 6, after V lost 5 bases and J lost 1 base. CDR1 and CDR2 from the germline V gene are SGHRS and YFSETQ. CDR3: CASRTGMESYEQYF. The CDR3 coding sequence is TGCGCCAGCAGGACAGGGATGGAATCCTACGAGCAGTACTTC.

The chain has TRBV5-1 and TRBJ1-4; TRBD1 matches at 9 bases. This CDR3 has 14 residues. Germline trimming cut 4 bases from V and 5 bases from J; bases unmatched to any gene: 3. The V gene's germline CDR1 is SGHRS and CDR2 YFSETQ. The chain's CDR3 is CASSGGQGNEKLFF. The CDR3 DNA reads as TGCGCCAGCAGCGGAGGACAGGGGAATGAAAAACTGTTTTTT.

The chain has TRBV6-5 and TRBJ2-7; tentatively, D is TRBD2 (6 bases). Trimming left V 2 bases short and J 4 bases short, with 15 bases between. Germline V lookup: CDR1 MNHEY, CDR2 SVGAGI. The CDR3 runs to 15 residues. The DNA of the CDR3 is TGTGCCAGCAGTTACACCACCGCTGCGGGATACGAGCAGTACTTC. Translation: CASSYTTAAGYEQYF.

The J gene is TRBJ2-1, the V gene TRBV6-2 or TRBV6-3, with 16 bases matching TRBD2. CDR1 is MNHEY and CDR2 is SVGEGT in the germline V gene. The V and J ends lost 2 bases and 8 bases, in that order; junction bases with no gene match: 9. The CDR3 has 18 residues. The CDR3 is CASSYMGLAGGQIDEQFF. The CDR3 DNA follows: TGTGCCAGCAGTTACATGGGACTAGCGGGGGGGCAAATAGATGAGCAGTTCTTC.

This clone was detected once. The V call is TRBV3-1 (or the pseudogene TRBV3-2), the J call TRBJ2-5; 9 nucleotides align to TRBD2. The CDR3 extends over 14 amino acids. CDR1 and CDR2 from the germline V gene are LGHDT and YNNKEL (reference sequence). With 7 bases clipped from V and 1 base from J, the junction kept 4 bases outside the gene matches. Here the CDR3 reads CASKTGLAQETQYF. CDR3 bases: TGTGCCAGCAAGACGGGACTAGCCCAAGAGACCCAGTACTTC.

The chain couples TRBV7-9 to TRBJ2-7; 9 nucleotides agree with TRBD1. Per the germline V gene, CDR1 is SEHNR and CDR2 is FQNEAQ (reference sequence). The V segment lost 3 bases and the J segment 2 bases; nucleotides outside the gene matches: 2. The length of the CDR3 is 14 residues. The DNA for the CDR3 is TGTGCCAGCAGCTTTGGGGACAGGGCCTACGAGCAGTACTTC. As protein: CASSFGDRAYEQYF.

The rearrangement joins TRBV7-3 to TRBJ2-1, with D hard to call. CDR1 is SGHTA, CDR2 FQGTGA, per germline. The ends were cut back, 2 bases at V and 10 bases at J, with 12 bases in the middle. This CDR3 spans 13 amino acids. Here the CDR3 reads CASSLFQRAEQFF. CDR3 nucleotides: TGTGCCAGCAGCTTATTTCAACGCGCCGAGCAGTTCTTC.

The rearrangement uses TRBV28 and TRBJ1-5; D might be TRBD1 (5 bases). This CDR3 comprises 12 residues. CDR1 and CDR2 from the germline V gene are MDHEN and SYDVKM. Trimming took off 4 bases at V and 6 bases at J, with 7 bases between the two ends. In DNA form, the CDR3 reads TGTGCCAGCAGTTGGGGACGTCAGCCCCAGCATTTT. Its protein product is CASSWGRQPQHF.

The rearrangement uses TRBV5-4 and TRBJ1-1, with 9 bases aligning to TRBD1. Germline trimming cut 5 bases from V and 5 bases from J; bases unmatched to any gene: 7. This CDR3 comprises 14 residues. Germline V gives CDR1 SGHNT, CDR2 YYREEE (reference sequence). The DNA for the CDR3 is TGTGCCAGCAGGGCCGGGACAGGGATTACTGAAGCTTTCTTT. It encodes CASRAGTGITEAFF.

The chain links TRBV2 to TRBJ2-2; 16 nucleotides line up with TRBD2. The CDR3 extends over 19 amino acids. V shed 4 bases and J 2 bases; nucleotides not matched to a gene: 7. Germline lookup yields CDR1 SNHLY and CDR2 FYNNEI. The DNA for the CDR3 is TGTGCCAGCAGTGGGCCCGGGACTAGCGGGGGGGTTAACACCGGGGAGCTGTTTTTT. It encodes CASSGPGTSGGVNTGELFF.